The rows below give T cell receptor beta chains drawn from one sample of a study of tumor-infiltrating lymphocytes in localized non-small cell lung cancer. The method was immunoSEQ multiplex PCR; TCRdb's version includes in-frame clones alone and lacks a portion of them. Altogether 13,000 to 15,000 clones are present, roughly 75% being singletons, with the ten largest covering approximately 20%. The specimen was uninvolved lung tissue not adjacent to the tumor. These TCRs come from a human donor with non-small cell lung cancer. Both conserved end residues are part of each CDR3. A D gene is named only where the DNA matches it firmly. Expanded clones are given a class, and other clones once, few, many or no size at all.

D gene	V gene	J gene	clone size	CDR3 protein	CDR3 DNA
TRBD1	TRBV5-8	TRBJ1-4	.	CASSTRTGQGKWRNEKLFF	TGTGCCAGCAGCACCAGGACGGGACAGGGAAAGTGGAGGAATGAAAAACTGTTTTTT
.	TRBV7-2	TRBJ1-1	.	CASSWSSGVNTEAFF	TGTGCCAGCAGCTGGAGTTCGGGGGTGAACACTGAAGCTTTCTTT
.	TRBV6-6	TRBJ1-5	.	CASRWTEISNQPQHF	TGTGCCAGCAGATGGACAGAGATTAGCAATCAGCCCCAGCATTTT
TRBD2	TRBV4-3	TRBJ2-3	.	CASSQQETVAGGRDTQYF	TGCGCCAGCAGCCAGCAAGAAACAGTAGCGGGAGGGAGGGATACGCAGTATTTT
.	TRBV29-1	TRBJ2-3	.	CSVSQGGASTDTQYF	TGCAGCGTTTCACAGGGTGGGGCTAGCACAGATACGCAGTATTTT
.	TRBV6-5	TRBJ1-2	.	CASSYDLERGYGYTF	TGTGCCAGCAGTTACGACTTGGAACGGGGCTATGGCTACACCTTC
.	TRBV11-2	TRBJ1-2	.	CASSLVDYGYTF	TGTGCCAGCAGCTTAGTCGACTATGGCTACACCTTC
TRBD1	TRBV7-8	TRBJ1-2	few	CASSLVGQDGYTF	TGTGCCAGCAGCCTAGTGGGACAGGATGGCTACACCTTC
.	TRBV2	TRBJ2-7	.	CASSENNNYEQYF	TGTGCCAGCAGTGAAAACAACAACTACGAGCAGTACTTC
TRBD1	TRBV27	TRBJ2-7	once	CASSWGQGAYEQYF	TGTGCCAGCAGTTGGGGACAGGGGGCCTACGAGCAGTACTTC
TRBD1	TRBV30	TRBJ2-7	.	CAWSPGTGGDEQYF	TGTGCCTGGAGTCCCGGGACAGGGGGCGACGAGCAGTACTTC
.	TRBV19	TRBJ2-7	few	CASSRKGNAYEQYF	TGTGCCAGTAGTAGAAAAGGGAACGCCTACGAGCAGTACTTC
.	TRBV6-1	TRBJ2-6	.	CAERPSGANVLTF	TGTGCCGAGAGGCCCTCTGGGGCCAACGTCCTGACTTTC
TRBD2	TRBV5-1	TRBJ2-2	few	CASSFDPLAGANTGELFF	TGCGCCAGCAGCTTTGACCCGCTAGCGGGCGCGAACACCGGGGAGCTGTTTTTT
.	TRBV10-3	TRBJ1-4	few	CAISGASTGTNEKLFF	TGTGCCATCAGTGGGGCCTCGACGGGAACTAATGAAAAACTGTTTTTT
TRBD1	TRBV19	TRBJ2-3	.	CASSMDRGQGTDTQYF	TGTGCCAGTAGTATGGACAGGGGGCAGGGGACAGATACGCAGTATTTT